Below, 6 T cell receptor beta chains from the same sample are listed, as sequenced in a study of OX40 agonist ivuxolimab in advanced cancers. The method was immunoSEQ multiplex PCR; TCRdb's version includes in-frame clones alone and lacks a portion of them. Of approximately 25,000 clones in the sample, 80% to 90% were seen once. Sequencing used CD4+ or CD8+ T cells sorted from blood, obtained in a trial of the OX40 agonist ivuxolimab. These receptors all come from an adult with an advanced solid tumor such as melanoma, head and neck, liver or kidney cancer.

V gene TRBV28 combines with J gene TRBJ2-1; 7 nucleotides match TRBD1. The V segment lost 5 bases and the J segment 10 bases; nucleotides outside the gene matches: 11. CDR1 and CDR2 from the germline V gene are MDHEN and SYDVKM. The CDR3 totals 14 residues. The CDR3 nucleotides are TGTGCCAGCAGTCTCCAGGGGAGACAGGGCGAGCAGTTCTTC. Protein: CASSLQGRQGEQFF.

The CDR3 region has the DNA TGTGCCAGCAGTGCGGGAGCGACAGATACGCAGTATTTT. Protein product: CASSAGATDTQYF. This rearrangement joins TRBV6-4 to TRBJ2-3; D perhaps matches TRBD2 (6 bases). CDR1 and CDR2 from the germline V gene are MRHNA and SNTAGT. This CDR3 spans 13 amino acids. Trimming pared 4 bases from V and 3 bases from J, leaving 8 bases between.

This clone occurred a few times. The V gene is TRBV7-1, the J gene TRBJ2-5; the D gene is possibly TRBD2 (6 bases). TRBV7-1 is assigned to the ORF class and has an uncertain function. The CDR3 is made up of 16 amino acids. Trimming took off 4 bases at V and 2 bases at J, with 17 bases between the two ends. In DNA, the CDR3 is TGTGCCAGCAGCTTAGCGGTGGGAAGTCCGCAAGAGACCCAGTACTTC. Protein product: CASSLAVGSPQETQYF.

The gene calls are TRBV7-9 and TRBJ1-1; D gene ambiguous. From germline, CDR1 is SEHNR and CDR2 FQNEAQ (reference sequence). Trimming took 7 bases from V and 10 from J, leaving 13 bases between them. This CDR3 has 11 amino acids. The CDR3 loop is CASTSGKGAFF. For the CDR3, the DNA is TGTGCCAGCACCTCTGGAAAGGGAGCTTTCTTT. Filled out from reference TRBV7-9 and TRBJ1-1, the complete variable domain reads DTGVSQNPRHKITKRGQNVTFRCDPISEHNRLYWYRQTLGQGPEFLTYFQNEAQLEKSRLLSDRFSAERPKGSFSTLEIQRTEQGDSAMYLCASTSGKGAFFGQGTRLTVV.

V gene TRBV27 combines with J gene TRBJ1-1, with TRBD1 as a possible D gene (5 bases). The CDR3 consists of 14 residues. Germline assignment: CDR1 MNHEY and CDR2 SMNVEV (reference sequence). V lost 7 bases and J 3 bases, leaving 15 bases between the germline ends. The DNA of the CDR3 is TGTGCCAGCAAACAACCGGGACGAGACACTGAAGCTTTCTTT. Translation: CASKQPGRDTEAFF.

The chain combines TRBV7-9 with TRBJ2-7; 7 bases are shared with TRBD1. Germline V lookup: CDR1 SEHNR, CDR2 FQNEAQ (reference sequence). J gave up 4 bases and V 3 bases, and 9 bases lay outside the gene matches. The CDR3 extends over 15 amino acids. In DNA form, the CDR3 reads TGTGCCAGCAGCTTTCCTGACACAGGGGTTTACGAGCAGTACTTC. It encodes CASSFPDTGVYEQYF.